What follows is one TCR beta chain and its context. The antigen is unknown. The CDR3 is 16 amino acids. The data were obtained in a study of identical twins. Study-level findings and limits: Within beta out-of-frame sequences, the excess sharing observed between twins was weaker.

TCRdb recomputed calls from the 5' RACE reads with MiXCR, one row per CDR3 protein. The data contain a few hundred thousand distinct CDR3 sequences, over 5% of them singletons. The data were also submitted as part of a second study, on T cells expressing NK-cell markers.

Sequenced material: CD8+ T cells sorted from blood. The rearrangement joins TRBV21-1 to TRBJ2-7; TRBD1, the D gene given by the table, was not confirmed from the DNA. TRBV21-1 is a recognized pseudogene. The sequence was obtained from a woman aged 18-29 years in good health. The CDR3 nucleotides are TGTGCCAGCAGCCTAAAGGTGGACAGGGGGTTTTACGAGCAGTACTTC. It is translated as CASSLKVDRGFYEQYF.